The sequence of this T cell receptor (beta chain) was determined in a study of cytomegalovirus exposure and HLA in healthy donors. On the study more broadly: Genetic ancestry analysis placed more than 80% of the 398 donors that were genotyped in the Caucasian-associated cluster.

This CDR3 has 15 amino acids. V was trimmed by 0 bases and J by 9 bases, leaving 12 bases between them. Germline CDR1 and CDR2: LGHNA and YSLEER. A multiplex PCR was run with 60 Vbeta primers and 13 Jbeta primers. TCRdb's copy holds only in-frame clones and misses some; the assay was immunoSEQ multiplex PCR. The profile covers 90,000 to 110,000 clones, with around 80% appearing a single time and approximately 8.2% taken by the ten largest. In regard to this clone: What it binds is unknown.

The study, taken as a whole, reports: The authors listed 180 or so TCR beta chains as cytomegalovirus-associated. Highest at DRB1 and lowest at HLA-C, TCR association rates differed among HLA loci in a later analysis. Analysis performed later found roughly 17,000 TCR beta sequences associated with HLA alleles at 0.05 false discovery rate.

The receptor was derived from a man aged 40-50 years in good health and CMV-seropositive. The sample taken for sequencing was PBMCs. V is TRBV4-3 and J is TRBJ1-6; D is ambiguous. CDR3 bases: TGCGCCAGCAGCCAAGACACGTGGTCGGGTTCACCCCTCCACTTT. It yields the protein CASSQDTWSGSPLHF.